The 17 T cell receptor beta chains presented below share a single source sample, sequenced in a study of cytomegalovirus exposure and HLA in healthy donors. A multiplex PCR was run with 60 Vbeta primers and 13 Jbeta primers. The assay was immunoSEQ multiplex PCR, and TCRdb's table has in-frame clones only and misses some. Among 150,000 or so clones listed, around 82% were seen once. The sequenced sample consisted of PBMCs. The receptors were sampled from a man in his thirties or forties in good health and CMV-seronegative.

The chain links TRBV11-3 to TRBJ2-7, with 8 nucleotides matching TRBD1. Trimming took 5 bases from V and 4 from J; bases not matched to a gene: 16. CDR1 is SGHNT, CDR2 YENEEA, per germline. The CDR3 spans 17 residues. CDR3 in DNA: TGTGCCAGCAGCCCCTTAAAAGGACAGGGAAACGAGTACGAGCAGTACTTC. It yields the protein CASSPLKGQGNEYEQYF. Full variable domain (rest looked up from reference TRBV11-3 and TRBJ2-7): EAGVVQSPRYKIIEKKQPVAFWCNPISGHNTLYWYLQNLGQGPELLIRYENEEAVDDSQLPKDRFSAERLKGVDSTLKIQPAELGDSAVYLCASSPLKGQGNEYEQYFGPGTRLTVT.

The genes are TRBV14 and TRBJ2-7; 7 positions match TRBD2. The CDR3 totals 14 residues. Per the germline V gene, CDR1 is SGHDN and CDR2 is FVKESK. Trimming took 1 base from V and 3 from J; bases not matched to a gene: 3. CDR3: CASSQVASGYEQYF. The CDR3 DNA follows: TGTGCCAGCAGCCAAGTTGCTAGCGGCTACGAGCAGTACTTC.

CDR3 nucleotides: TGTGCCAGCAGCTGGCCCCATCGTACCTACAATGAGCAGTTCTTC. Amino acid sequence: CASSWPHRTYNEQFF. The genes are TRBV5-4 and TRBJ2-1; D is ambiguous. The V and J ends lost 3 bases and 2 bases respectively, with 12 bases between them. The CDR3 is 15 residues long. CDR1 is SGHNT, CDR2 YYREEE, per germline (reference sequence).

The rearrangement uses TRBV5-1 and TRBJ2-7; D unclear. CDR3 length: 16 residues. CDR1 is SGHRS and CDR2 is YFSETQ in the germline V gene. The V end lost 2 bases, the J end lost 2 bases, and 17 bases lay between the germline ends. In DNA form, the CDR3 reads TGCGCCAGCAGCTTTCTGCCGTTGGGTAGCCCCTACGAGCAGTACTTC. It codes for CASSFLPLGSPYEQYF.

V gene TRBV19 combines with J gene TRBJ2-3; 13 bases fit TRBD2. The CDR3 covers 16 residues. V lost 6 bases to trimming and J lost 3 bases; unmatched junction nucleotides: 6. The germline V gene encodes CDR1 LNHDA and CDR2 SQIVND (reference sequence). CDR3: CASRRTSGSATDTQYF. CDR3 coding DNA: TGTGCCAGTAGAAGGACTAGCGGGAGTGCTACAGATACGCAGTATTTT.

The V gene is TRBV19, the J gene TRBJ1-5; possible D gene TRBD1, 6 bases. The CDR3 is 17 residues long. Trimming removed 5 bases at V and 1 base at J, with 18 bases between. The germline gives CDR1 LNHDA, CDR2 SQIVND (reference sequence). CDR3 coding DNA: TGTGCCAGTAGTTCCCTTGTACAGGGTGTAAGCAATCAGCCCCAGCATTTT. This translates into CASSSLVQGVSNQPQHF.

The rearrangement joins TRBV5-8 to TRBJ2-5, with 9 bases identical to TRBD2. Germline CDR1 reads SGHTS; CDR2 reads YDEGEE. The CDR3 runs to 15 residues. With V trimmed by 0 bases and J by 3 bases, 3 bases remained unmatched. In nucleotides, the CDR3 is TGTGCCAGCAGCTTGGCGGCGGGGGGGAAAGAGACCCAGTACTTC. It translates to CASSLAAGGKETQYF.

The chain carries TRBV6-1 and TRBJ2-2, with 9 bases fitting TRBD2. V lost 6 bases to trimming and J lost 5 bases; unmatched junction nucleotides: 7. Germline CDR1 is MNHNS and CDR2 is SASEGT. This CDR3 has 15 amino acids. CDR3 sequence (DNA): TGTGCCAGCAGCAAGCGGGGGGCCGGAACCGGGGAGCTGTTTTTT. This codes for CASSKRGAGTGELFF.

V and J are TRBV5-4 and TRBJ2-1; possibly TRBD1 for D (6 bases). The length of the CDR3 is 16 residues. Germline V gene lookup returns CDR1 SGHNT and CDR2 YYREEE (reference sequence). The ends were cut back, 4 bases at V and 6 bases at J, with 20 bases in the middle. The CDR3, as DNA: TGTGCCAGCAGCCCGCTGACCCAGGGGACGGGCAATGAGCAGTTCTTC. Residues: CASSPLTQGTGNEQFF.

The rearrangement uses TRBV19 and TRBJ2-2; 7 nucleotides line up with TRBD1. Germline V CDR1 and CDR2: LNHDA, SQIVND (reference sequence). V gave up 1 base and J gave up 3 bases; unmatched junction bases: 5. This CDR3 has 16 residues. Here the CDR3 reads CASSIGGDRDTGELFF. In DNA form, the CDR3 reads TGTGCCAGTAGTATAGGAGGGGACAGAGACACCGGGGAGCTGTTTTTT.

This chain links TRBV6-5 with TRBJ2-1, with 12 bases that match TRBD2. CDR1 MNHEY and CDR2 SVGAGI come from the germline V gene. Trimming took 6 bases from V and 8 from J; bases not matched to a gene: 8. The CDR3 runs 15 residues. The DNA of the CDR3 is TGTGCCAGCAGCCGACTAGCGGGAGTACAGGATGAGCAGTTCTTC. It translates to CASSRLAGVQDEQFF.

This chain joins TRBV2 and TRBJ1-5, with 7 nucleotides matching TRBD1. The CDR3 length is 15 residues. Trimming cost V 6 bases and J 7 bases; bases outside gene matches: 12. CDR1 SNHLY and CDR2 FYNNEI come from the germline V gene. CDR3 sequence (DNA): TGTGCCAGCAGAACCGGGACAGCCCCATACCAGCCCCAGCATTTT. Translating it yields CASRTGTAPYQPQHF.

The V gene is TRBV5-1, the J gene TRBJ1-2; D gene unclear. Germline V gene sequence: CDR1 SGHRS, CDR2 YFSETQ. The CDR3 sequence is 14 residues long. Trimming pared 0 bases from V and 3 bases from J, leaving 9 bases between. CDR3: CASSLEAGYYGYTF. CDR3 in DNA: TGCGCCAGCAGCTTGGAAGCAGGCTACTATGGCTACACCTTC.

This clone was picked up one time. The genes are TRBV19 and TRBJ2-1; tentatively, D is TRBD2 (5 bases). The germline CDR1 and CDR2 sequences are LNHDA and SQIVND (reference sequence). This CDR3 contains 16 residues. The V end was cut by 1 base, the J end by 9 bases, with 19 bases between. The CDR3 DNA follows: TGTGCCAGTAGTATAGTCTCCGGGATAGGCGTGCGTGAGCAGTTCTTC. Amino acid sequence: CASSIVSGIGVREQFF.

The rearrangement links TRBV7-9 to TRBJ2-3, with 8 nucleotides matching TRBD1. Germline V gene sequence: CDR1 SEHNR, CDR2 FQNEAQ (reference sequence). The CDR3 length is 15 residues. V gave up 5 bases and J gave up 2 bases; unmatched junction bases: 6. CDR3: CASSMTGASTDTQYF. Written as DNA, the CDR3 is TGTGCCAGCAGCATGACAGGGGCCTCCACAGATACGCAGTATTTT. The full variable domain, with the rest looked up from reference TRBV7-9 and TRBJ2-3, is DTGVSQNPRHKITKRGQNVTFRCDPISEHNRLYWYRQTLGQGPEFLTYFQNEAQLEKSRLLSDRFSAERPKGSFSTLEIQRTEQGDSAMYLCASSMTGASTDTQYFGPGTRLTVL.

This chain links TRBV15 with TRBJ2-7; 9 positions agree with TRBD1. Germline CDR1 LNHNV, CDR2 YYDKDF (reference sequence). CDR3 size: 13 residues. V trimming: 11 bases; J trimming: 4 bases; junction bases outside the gene matches: 9. Here the CDR3 reads CASGTGKNYEQYF. The CDR3, as DNA: TGTGCCTCAGGGACAGGGAAGAATTACGAGCAGTACTTC. The variable domain in full, completed from reference TRBV15 and TRBJ2-7, reads DAMVIQNPRYQVTQFGKPVTLSCSQTLNHNVMYWYQQKSSQAPKLLFHYYDKDFNNEADTPDNFQSRRPNTSFCFLDIRSPGLGDTAMYLCASGTGKNYEQYFGPGTRLTVT.

The rearrangement uses TRBV19 and TRBJ1-2; TRBD1 matches 8 bases. This CDR3 comprises 15 residues. CDR1 and CDR2 (germline): LNHDA, SQIVND (reference sequence). The V segment lost 4 bases and the J segment 6 bases; nucleotides outside the gene matches: 10. The CDR3 region is CASSRGTGLRDGYTF. CDR3 nucleotides: TGTGCCAGTAGTAGGGGGACAGGATTACGGGATGGCTACACCTTC.